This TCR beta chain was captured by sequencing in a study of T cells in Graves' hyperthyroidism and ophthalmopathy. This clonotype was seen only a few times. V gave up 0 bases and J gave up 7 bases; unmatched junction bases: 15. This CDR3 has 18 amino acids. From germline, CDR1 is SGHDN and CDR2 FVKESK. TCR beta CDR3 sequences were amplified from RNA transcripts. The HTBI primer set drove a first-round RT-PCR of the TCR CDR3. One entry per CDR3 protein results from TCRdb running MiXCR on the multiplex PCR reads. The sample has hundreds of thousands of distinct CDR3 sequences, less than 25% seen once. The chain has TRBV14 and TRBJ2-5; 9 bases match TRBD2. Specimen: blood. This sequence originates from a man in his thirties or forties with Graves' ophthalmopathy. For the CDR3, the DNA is TGTGCCAGCAGCCAAGATCGGCGGGGACTAGCTGAACTCCGGACCCAGTACTTC. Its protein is CASSQDRRGLAELRTQYF. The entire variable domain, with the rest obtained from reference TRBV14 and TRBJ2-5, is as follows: EAGVTQFPSHSVIEKGQTVTLRCDPISGHDNLYWYRRVMGKEIKFLLHFVKESKQDESGMPNNRFLAERTGGTYSTLKVQPAELEDSGVYFCASSQDRRGLAELRTQYFGPGTRLLVL.